This section outlines one T cell receptor (beta chain) sequence together with its context. The assay was immunoSEQ multiplex PCR, and TCRdb's table has in-frame clones only and misses some. Of about 290,000 clones in the sample, roughly 80% are singletons; the top ten hold less than 4.5%. This entry belongs to a study of blood T cell repertoires in COVID-19. The CDR3 runs to 15 residues. Trimming left V 6 bases short and J 10 bases short, with 22 bases between. The germline CDR1 and CDR2 sequences are MNHEY and SMNVEV (reference sequence). The TCR comes from a woman aged 45-65 years with active or convalescent COVID-19. The V and J genes are TRBV27 and TRBJ2-1, with a weak D call TRBD2 (5 bases). Sequencing used peripheral blood. The CDR3 DNA follows: TGTGCCAGCAGCCCTTACGGACTCAACAGTCGGGAGCAGTTCTTC. This sequence encodes CASSPYGLNSREQFF.